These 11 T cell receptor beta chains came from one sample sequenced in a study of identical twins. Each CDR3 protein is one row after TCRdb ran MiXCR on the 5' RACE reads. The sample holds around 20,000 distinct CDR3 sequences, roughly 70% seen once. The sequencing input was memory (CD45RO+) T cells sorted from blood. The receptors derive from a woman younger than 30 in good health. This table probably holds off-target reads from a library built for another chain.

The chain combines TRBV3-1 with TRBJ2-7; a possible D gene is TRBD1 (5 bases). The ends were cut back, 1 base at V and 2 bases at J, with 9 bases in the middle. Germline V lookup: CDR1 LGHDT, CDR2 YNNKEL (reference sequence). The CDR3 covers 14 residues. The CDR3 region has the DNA TGTGCCAGCAGCCAAGGGGAAGGGGCCTACGAGCAGTACTTC. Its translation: CASSQGEGAYEQYF.

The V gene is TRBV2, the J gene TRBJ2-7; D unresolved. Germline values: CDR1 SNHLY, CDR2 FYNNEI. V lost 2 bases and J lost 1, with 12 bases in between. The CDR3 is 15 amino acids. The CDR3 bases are TGTGCCAGCAGTGAATCGGCACCCGAATCCTACGAGCAGTACTTC. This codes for CASSESAPESYEQYF.

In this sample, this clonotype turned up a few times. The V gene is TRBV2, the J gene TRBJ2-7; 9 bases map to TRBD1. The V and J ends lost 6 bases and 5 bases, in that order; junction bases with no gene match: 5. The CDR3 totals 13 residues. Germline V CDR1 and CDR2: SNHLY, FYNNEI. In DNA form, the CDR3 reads TGTGCCAGCAGGGGACAGGGAGTCAACGAGCAGTACTTC. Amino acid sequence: CASRGQGVNEQYF. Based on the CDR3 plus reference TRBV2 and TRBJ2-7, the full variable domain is EPEVTQTPSHQVTQMGQEVILRCVPISNHLYFYWYRQILGQKVEFLVSFYNNEISEKSEIFDDQFSVERPDGSNFTLKIRSTKLEDSAMYFCASRGQGVNEQYFGPGTRLTVT.

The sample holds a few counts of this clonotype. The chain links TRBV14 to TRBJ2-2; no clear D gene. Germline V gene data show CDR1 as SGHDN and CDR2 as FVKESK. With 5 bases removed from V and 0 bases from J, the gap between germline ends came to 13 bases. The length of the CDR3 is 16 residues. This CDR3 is CASSISGLANTGELFF. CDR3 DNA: TGTGCCAGCAGCATCTCCGGGCTGGCGAACACCGGGGAGCTGTTTTTT.

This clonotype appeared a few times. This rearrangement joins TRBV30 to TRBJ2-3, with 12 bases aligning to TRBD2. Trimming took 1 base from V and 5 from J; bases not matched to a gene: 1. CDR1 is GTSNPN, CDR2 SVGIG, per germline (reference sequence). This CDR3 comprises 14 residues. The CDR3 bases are TGTGCCTGGAGTGAGGGACTAGCGGGAGATACGCAGTATTTT. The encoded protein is CAWSEGLAGDTQYF.

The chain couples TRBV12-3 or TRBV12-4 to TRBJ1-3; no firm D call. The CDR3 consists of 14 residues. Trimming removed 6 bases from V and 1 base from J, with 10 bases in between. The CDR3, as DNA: TGTGCCAGCAGACCTAGGGAATCTGGAAACACCATATATTTT. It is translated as CASRPRESGNTIYF.

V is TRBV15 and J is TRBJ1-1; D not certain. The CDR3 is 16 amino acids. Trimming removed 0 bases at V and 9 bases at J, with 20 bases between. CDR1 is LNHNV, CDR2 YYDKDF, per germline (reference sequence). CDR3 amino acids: CATSRDFGGPAMKAFF. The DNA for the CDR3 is TGTGCCACCAGCAGAGACTTTGGCGGGCCGGCGATGAAAGCTTTCTTT. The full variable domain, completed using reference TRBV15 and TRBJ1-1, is DAMVIQNPRYQVTQFGKPVTLSCSQTLNHNVMYWYQQKSSQAPKLLFHYYDKDFNNEADTPDNFQSRRPNTSFCFLDIRSPGLGDTAMYLCATSRDFGGPAMKAFFGQGTRLTVV.

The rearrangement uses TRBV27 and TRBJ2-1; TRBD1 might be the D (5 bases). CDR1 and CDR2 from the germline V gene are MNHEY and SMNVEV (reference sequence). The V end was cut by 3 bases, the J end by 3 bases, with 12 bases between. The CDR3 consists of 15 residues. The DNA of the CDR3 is TGTGCCAGCAGTTTTGACAGAACAAACTACAATGAGCAGTTCTTC. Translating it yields CASSFDRTNYNEQFF.

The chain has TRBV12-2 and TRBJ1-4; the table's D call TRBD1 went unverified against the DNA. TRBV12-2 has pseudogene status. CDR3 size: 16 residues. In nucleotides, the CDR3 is TGTGCAAGTCGCTTATTTGGGGGCTGGCCTAATGAAAAACTGTTTTTT. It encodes CASRLFGGWPNEKLFF.

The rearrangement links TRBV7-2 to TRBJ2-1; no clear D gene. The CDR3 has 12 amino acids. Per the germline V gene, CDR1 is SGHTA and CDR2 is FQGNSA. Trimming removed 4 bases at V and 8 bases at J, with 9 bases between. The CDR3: CASSSTWDEQFF. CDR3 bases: TGTGCCAGCAGCTCGACCTGGGATGAGCAGTTCTTC. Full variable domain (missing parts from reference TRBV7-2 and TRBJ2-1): GAGVSQSPSNKVTEKGKDVELRCDPISGHTALYWYRQSLGQGLEFLIYFQGNSAPDKSGLPSDRFSAERTGGSVSTLTIQRTQQEDSAVYLCASSSTWDEQFFGPGTRLTVL.

CDR3 sequence (DNA): TGCGCCAGCAGCCACAGGGGGCGCGGGGAGCAGTTCTTC. It encodes CASSHRGRGEQFF. This chain connects TRBV23-1 to TRBJ2-1; TRBD1 matches 9 bases. TRBV23-1 is recorded as an ORF, its role being uncertain. V shed 6 bases, J shed 10 bases, and the junction held 7 bases outside the gene matches. The CDR3 covers 13 residues.